This record covers a single TCR beta chain. TEMRA cells were FACS-enriched, while CD8+ and CD4+ T cells were negatively isolated. Random hexamers were used to reverse transcribe an amount of roughly 0.5 to 1 ug RNA. TCRdb re-derived calls from the immunoSEQ multiplex PCR reads in MiXCR, one entry per CDR3 protein. The table has around 100,000 distinct CDR3 sequences, around 95% seen once. The data originate from a study of CD8 T cells in Susac syndrome. The CDR3 runs 14 residues. V lost 4 bases and J 4 bases, leaving 11 bases between the germline ends. Germline lookup yields CDR1 SEHNR and CDR2 FQNEAQ (reference sequence).

The clonotype comes from a human donor with Susac syndrome. The chain recombines TRBV7-9 with TRBJ1-5; D ambiguous. The sequenced sample consisted of CD8+ T cells from PBMCs. CDR3 nucleotide sequence: TGTGCCAGCAGCTCCTCCGGGATTAATCAGCCCCAGCATTTT. Translating it yields CASSSSGINQPQHF.